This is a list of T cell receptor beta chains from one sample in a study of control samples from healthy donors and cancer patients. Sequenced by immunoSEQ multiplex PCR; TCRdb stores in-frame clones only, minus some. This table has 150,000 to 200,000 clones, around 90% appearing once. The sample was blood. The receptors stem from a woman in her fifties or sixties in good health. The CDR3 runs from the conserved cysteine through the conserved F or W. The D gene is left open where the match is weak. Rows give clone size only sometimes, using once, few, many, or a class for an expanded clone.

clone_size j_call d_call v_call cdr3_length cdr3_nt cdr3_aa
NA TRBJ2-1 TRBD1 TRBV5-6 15 TGTGCCAGCAGCTTGCCCGGGACAGGGGTCAATGAGCAGTTCTTC CASSLPGTGVNEQFF
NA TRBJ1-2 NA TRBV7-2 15 TGTGCCAGCAGCCCAGAGGGCAGTACTACCTATGGCTACACCTTC CASSPEGSTTYGYTF
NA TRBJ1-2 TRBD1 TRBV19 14 TGTGCCAGTAGTATGTGGGACAGAGGCTATGGCTACACCTTC CASSMWDRGYGYTF
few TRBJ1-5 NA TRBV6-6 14 TGTGCCAGCAGTTGGGAGCCTAGCAATCAGCCCCAGCATTTT CASSWEPSNQPQHF
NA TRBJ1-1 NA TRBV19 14 TGTGCCAGTAGTATGGGTTGGAGGGGCACTGAAGCTTTCTTT CASSMGWRGTEAFF
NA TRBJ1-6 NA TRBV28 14 TGTGCCAGCAGTAATAGTCAAACAATGGGGCCCCTCCACTTT CASSNSQTMGPLHF
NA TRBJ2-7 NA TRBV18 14 TGTGCCAGCTCACGGGTCCGTTCAGTCTACGAGCAGTACTTC CASSRVRSVYEQYF
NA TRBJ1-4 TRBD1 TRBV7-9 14 TGTGCCAGCAGCTCGGGACAGGGGCGGGAAAAACTGTTTTTT CASSSGQGREKLFF
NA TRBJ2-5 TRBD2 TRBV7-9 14 TGTGCCAGCAGCTACCGCGGGGGTTACGAGACCCAGTACTTC CASSYRGGYETQYF
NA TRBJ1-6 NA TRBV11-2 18 TGTGCCAGCAGCTTTGCCCTCCCGGGACACGGCTATAATTCACCCCTCCACTTT CASSFALPGHGYNSPLHF
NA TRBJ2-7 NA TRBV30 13 TGTGCCTGGAGTGCCCTATATACGGGGGAGCAGTACTTC CAWSALYTGEQYF
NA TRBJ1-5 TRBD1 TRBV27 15 TGTGCCAGCGGGGGGATCAGGGGGCTCAATCAGCCCCAGCATTTT CASGGIRGLNQPQHF
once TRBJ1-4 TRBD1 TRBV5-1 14 TGCGCCAGCGGACGACAGGGGGAGAATGAAAAACTGTTTTTT CASGRQGENEKLFF
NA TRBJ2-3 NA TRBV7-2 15 TGTGCCAGCAGCTTAATCACGGGTTACACAGATACGCAGTATTTT CASSLITGYTDTQYF
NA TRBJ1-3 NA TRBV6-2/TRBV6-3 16 TGTGCCAGCAGTTATATTGGGACCTTGACTGGAAACACCATATATTTT CASSYIGTLTGNTIYF